Following are 31 T cell receptor beta chains from one sample sequenced in a study of T cells in Graves' hyperthyroidism and ophthalmopathy (dated by TCRdb to between 2019 and 2020). Receptor amplification or capture employed multiplex PCR. TCRdb names Illumina HiSeq 2000 as the instrument used. Amplification of TCR beta CDR3 regions was carried out from RNA transcripts. For the first round of RT-PCR on the TCR CDR3, the HTBI primer set was used together with the Qiagen OneStep RT-PCR kit. In-frame beta chains were kept once TCRdb had trimmed the public reads at Q25 with fastp and called clones with MiXCR. Rows with a matching CDR3 protein are joined into one entry that keeps the most common DNA and genes. In all, the sample holds 30,000 to 45,000 distinct CDR3 sequences, and around 56% of those were seen once. The ten largest clones take up roughly 15% of the sample. The source material was blood. The receptor source for this set is a middle-aged man with Graves' ophthalmopathy.

In this sample, this clonotype is medium-sized. This chain uses TRBV10-2 with TRBJ1-5; D unclear. The CDR3 loop spans 12 amino acids. V lost 8 bases to trimming and J lost 7 bases, with 12 bases between them. Per the germline V gene, CDR1 is WSHSY and CDR2 is SAAADI. In DNA, the CDR3 is TGCGCCAGCGCAAGTGGAGAGCAGCCCCAGCATTTT. Translating gives CASASGEQPQHF.

The chain recombines TRBV7-9 with TRBJ2-7, with TRBD1 identical over 7 bases. This CDR3 is 14 amino acids long. The V and J ends lost 5 bases and 2 bases, in that order; junction bases with no gene match: 6. Germline V gene lookup returns CDR1 SEHNR and CDR2 FQNEAQ (reference sequence). CDR3 coding DNA: TGTGCCAGCAGCCCCGGGACAGACCCCTACGAGCAGTACTTC. The encoded protein is CASSPGTDPYEQYF.

On this clonotype itself: It is likely a read error, because the conserved phenylalanine at the end of the CDR3 is missing. The chain links TRBV6-9 to TRBJ2-5; D perhaps matches TRBD1 (5 bases). Germline-derived CDR1 and CDR2 are MNHGY and SVAAGI. The CDR3 is 14 residues long. V was clipped by 5 bases and J by 4 bases, with 14 bases between them. This CDR3 is CASSVSRERETQYL. CDR3 DNA: TGTGCCAGCAGTGTCTCCAGGGAAAGAGAGACCCAGTACCTC.

This clonotype was picked up many times. The chain links TRBV4-1 to TRBJ2-6; maybe TRBD2 (7 bases). V dropped 1 base and J dropped 0 bases, with 13 bases sitting between them. The CDR3 has 18 residues. Looked up from germline, CDR1 is MGHRA and CDR2 is YSYEKL. DNA of the CDR3: TGCGCCAGCAGCCAAGGGGGGGGCAGTTTCTCTGGGGCCAACGTCCTGACTTTC. Translated, it gives CASSQGGGSFSGANVLTF.

About this clonotype: The junction shows a germline mismatch at one end, possibly a read error. The chain uses TRBV3-1 and TRBJ2-5; weak D call: TRBD2 (7 bases). Germline V lookup: CDR1 LGHDT, CDR2 YNNKEL (reference sequence). This CDR3 spans 14 amino acids. CDR3 in amino acids: CSSRPSGGQGTQYF. DNA for the CDR3: TGTTCCAGCAGGCCCTCGGGGGGACAAGGGACCCAGTACTTC.

This clonotype came up many times. The rearrangement links TRBV28 to TRBJ1-3, with D uncertain. CDR1 is MDHEN, CDR2 SYDVKM, per germline. V lost 7 bases, J lost 0 bases, and 10 bases lay in between. The length of the CDR3 is 14 residues. CDR3 amino acids: CASKRDLSGNTIYF. The CDR3 DNA is TGTGCCAGCAAGAGGGATCTCTCTGGAAACACCATATATTTT.

The chain recombines TRBV12-5 with TRBJ1-1; unclear D gene. The CDR3 contains 13 residues. The germline gives CDR1 LGHNT, CDR2 FRNRAP. The V end lost 6 bases, the J end lost 0 bases, and 8 bases lay between the germline ends. The CDR3 loop reads CASGLEVNTEAFF. CDR3 DNA sequence: TGTGCTAGTGGCCTCGAAGTGAACACTGAAGCTTTCTTT. The full variable domain, in which reference TRBV12-5 and TRBJ1-1 provide the parts outside the CDR3, is DARVTQTPRHKVTEMGQEVTMRCQPILGHNTVFWYRQTMMQGLELLAYFRNRAPLDDSGMPKDRFSAEMPDATLATLKIQPSEPRDSAVYFCASGLEVNTEAFFGQGTRLTVV.

In this sample, this clonotype turned up many times. The gene calls are TRBV6-1 and TRBJ1-6; TRBD1 matches 7 bases. CDR1 MNHNS and CDR2 SASEGT come from the germline V gene. V shed 9 bases, J shed 10 bases, and the junction held 21 bases outside the gene matches. This CDR3 contains 17 residues. CDR3 protein: CASTRDQREGAKSPLHF. The CDR3 DNA reads TGTGCCAGTACCCGAGACCAAAGGGAGGGGGCTAAATCACCCCTCCACTTT.

This clonotype has only a few counts. The chain is built from TRBV7-9 and TRBJ1-5, with D possibly being TRBD1 (5 bases). Trimming pared 7 bases from V and 14 bases from J, leaving 18 bases between. The CDR3 runs 12 residues. Looked up from germline, CDR1 is SEHNR and CDR2 is FQNEAQ (reference sequence). The CDR3 is CASTGTSAFEHF. For the CDR3, the DNA is TGTGCCAGCACCGGGACTAGCGCGTTCGAGCATTTT.

V usage is TRBV5-1 and J usage is TRBJ2-7; TRBD1 agrees at 11 bases. CDR3 length: 14 amino acids. V was pared by 4 bases and J by 6 bases, with 6 bases of the junction left unmatched. CDR1 is SGHRS, CDR2 YFSETQ, per germline. In nucleotides, the CDR3 is TGCGCCAGCAGCAAGGGACAGGGGGATGGCGAGCAGTACTTC. Its translation is CASSKGQGDGEQYF.

By share, this clonotype counts as medium-sized. This chain uses TRBV10-3 with TRBJ2-7; D possibly corresponds to TRBD1 (5 bases). Germline lookup yields CDR1 ENHRY and CDR2 SYGVKD. V shed 2 bases and J shed 6 bases, with 11 bases lying between them. This CDR3 has 13 residues. For the CDR3, the DNA is TGTGCCATCAGTGAGAATCAGGGCGGCGAGCAGTACTTC. This encodes CAISENQGGEQYF.

Written as DNA, the CDR3 is TGCAGTGCCAAGTTAGGGGGCGCGAACACCGGGGAGCTGTTTTTT. This gives the protein CSAKLGGANTGELFF. The chain carries TRBV20-1 and TRBJ2-2, with 7 bases that match TRBD1. Germline V gene lookup returns CDR1 DFQATT and CDR2 SNEGSKA (reference sequence). The V and J ends lost 6 bases and 0 bases, in that order; junction bases with no gene match: 7. This CDR3 region has 15 residues.

The count of this clonotype is one. The J gene is TRBJ1-1, the V gene TRBV19; 7 positions agree with TRBD1. V lost 1 base to trimming and J lost 5 bases; unmatched junction nucleotides: 1. The germline gives CDR1 LNHDA, CDR2 SQIVND (reference sequence). There are 13 residues in the CDR3. The chain's CDR3 is CASSIAGGTEAFF. The CDR3 DNA follows: TGTGCCAGTAGTATAGCAGGGGGTACTGAAGCTTTCTTT.

As concerns this clonotype: The junction departs from the called germline gene at one end, perhaps through a read error. The chain couples TRBV10-3 to TRBJ1-1; D is possibly TRBD1 (5 bases). The CDR3 is 12 residues long. Looked up from germline, CDR1 is ENHRY and CDR2 is SYGVKD. The CDR3 spells CAIGGGNTEASF. In nucleotides, the CDR3 is TGTGCCATCGGGGGGGGAAACACTGAAGCTTCCTTT.

This clonotype showed up many times. The rearrangement joins TRBV20-1 to TRBJ2-1, with 7 nucleotides matching TRBD2. Germline CDR1 and CDR2: DFQATT and SNEGSKA (reference sequence). Losses at the gene ends were 4 bases for V and 6 bases for J; bases not matched to a gene: 9. The length of the CDR3 is 14 residues. CDR3 loop: CSATRREFRNEQFF. The CDR3 DNA reads TGCAGTGCTACGAGGCGGGAGTTTCGCAATGAGCAGTTCTTC.

The rearrangement uses TRBV5-1 and TRBJ2-7; D is ambiguous. Trimming removed 2 bases from V and 7 bases from J, with 10 bases in between. The germline V gene encodes CDR1 SGHRS and CDR2 YFSETQ. This CDR3 is built from 12 residues. Written as DNA, the CDR3 is TGCGCCAGCAGCTTTGGTGGACGGGAGCAGTACTTC. The encoded protein is CASSFGGREQYF.

This clonotype has at least ten counts. The V call is TRBV5-4, the J call TRBJ2-7; D is uncertain. The CDR3 has 13 amino acids. V gave up 0 bases and J gave up 5 bases, with 9 bases separating them. Per germline, CDR1 SGHNT and CDR2 YYREEE (reference sequence). CDR3 residues: CASSLAFSHEQYF. For the CDR3, the DNA is TGTGCCAGCAGCTTGGCTTTCAGCCACGAGCAGTACTTC.

The chain links TRBV11-2 to TRBJ2-1; D might be TRBD1 or TRBD2, each matching 6 bases. Trimming left V 11 bases short and J 8 bases short, with 16 bases between. This CDR3 is built from 12 residues. Germline values: CDR1 SGHAT, CDR2 FQNNGV. The CDR3 is CAGGGHRDEQFF. The CDR3 bases are TGTGCCGGAGGGGGGCACAGGGATGAGCAGTTCTTC.

This clonotype was recorded at least ten times. This chain uses TRBV6-1 with TRBJ1-1; TRBD1 might be the D (6 bases). Germline-derived CDR1 and CDR2 are MNHNS and SASEGT. The V end lost 5 bases, the J end lost 6 bases, and 16 bases lay between the germline ends. This CDR3 contains 14 residues. CDR3 in DNA: TGTGCCAGCAGTACAAAACAGGGACATTCTGAAGCTTTCTTT. Encoded protein: CASSTKQGHSEAFF.

This clonotype appeared many times. The J gene is TRBJ1-6, the V gene TRBV5-6; 7 positions agree with TRBD1. Germline trimming cut 4 bases from V and 7 bases from J; bases unmatched to any gene: 5. The CDR3 sequence is 14 residues long. Germline-derived CDR1 and CDR2 are SGHDT and YYEEEE. CDR3 DNA sequence: TGTGCCAGCAGCACTGGACAGGTGAATTCACCCCTCCACTTT. The encoded protein is CASSTGQVNSPLHF.

This clonotype was picked up one time. The CDR3 carries no conserved terminal phenylalanine or tryptophan, so it likely arises from a read error. No DNA is shown, since the ends of the CDR3 on it are uncertain; the CDR3 is the one TCRdb lists. The chain joins TRBV11-2 to TRBJ2-7; the table's D call, TRBD1, has no DNA check behind it. Including both end residues, the CDR3 is 15 amino acids long. The germline V gene has CDR1 SGHAT and CDR2 FQNNGV. The CDR3 loop is CASSLGTGYADERYI.

In its sample, this clonotype was seen many times. The chain combines TRBV3-1 with TRBJ2-1, with a weak D call TRBD2 (6 bases). The CDR3 length is 14 residues. V gave up 1 base and J gave up 4 bases, with 8 bases separating them. Germline CDR1 and CDR2: LGHDT and YNNKEL (reference sequence). CDR3 amino acids: CASSQVGGYNEQFF. The CDR3 region has the DNA TGTGCCAGCAGCCAAGTCGGGGGTTACAATGAGCAGTTCTTC.

This clonotype counts as medium-sized (0.01 to 0.1%). The rearrangement uses TRBV20-1 and TRBJ1-1; D is unresolved. The V gene's germline CDR1 is DFQATT and CDR2 SNEGSKA (reference sequence). The CDR3 runs 11 residues. The ends were cut back, 5 bases at V and 3 bases at J, with 7 bases in the middle. The CDR3 sequence: CSAEAHTEAFF. As DNA, the CDR3 is TGCAGTGCTGAGGCCCACACTGAAGCTTTCTTT.

This chain uses TRBV6-6 with TRBJ2-5; tentative D call: TRBD2 (5 bases). Trimming left V 5 bases short and J 5 bases short, with 12 bases between. Germline CDR1 and CDR2: MNHNY and SVGAGI (reference sequence). The CDR3 has 13 residues. The CDR3 here is CASSTSLEETQYF. The CDR3 DNA reads TGTGCCAGCAGTACTAGTCTGGAGGAGACCCAGTACTTC.

Many counts were recorded for this clonotype. CDR3 nucleotides: TGTGCCAGCAGGTTCTCTACAGGGATGGTTTCACCCCTCCACTTT. This sequence encodes CASRFSTGMVSPLHF. This chain joins TRBV28 and TRBJ1-6; D is perhaps TRBD1 (6 bases). Trimming shortened V by 6 bases and J by 9 bases, and 18 bases separated the two germline ends. The CDR3 length is 15 residues. Germline values: CDR1 MDHEN, CDR2 SYDVKM.

The V and J genes are TRBV5-1 and TRBJ1-4, with D possibly TRBD1 on 6 matching bases. CDR1 SGHRS and CDR2 YFSETQ come from the germline V gene. With 4 bases removed from V and 8 bases from J, the gap between germline ends came to 15 bases. The CDR3 has 14 amino acids. CDR3 sequence: CASSPEWGGEKLFF. In DNA, the CDR3 is TGCGCCAGCAGCCCGGAGTGGGGGGGCGAAAAACTGTTTTTT. The full variable domain, completed using reference TRBV5-1 and TRBJ1-4, is KAGVTQTPRYLIKTRGQQVTLSCSPISGHRSVSWYQQTPGQGLQFLFEYFSETQRNKGNFPGRFSGRQFSNSRSEMNVSTLELGDSALYLCASSPEWGGEKLFFGSGTQLSVL.

This clonotype was counted ten times or more. The V call is TRBV5-4, the J call TRBJ2-1, with TRBD2 identical over 12 bases. Losses at the gene ends were 4 bases for V and 7 bases for J; bases not matched to a gene: 6. CDR3 length: 15 amino acids. The germline gives CDR1 SGHNT, CDR2 YYREEE (reference sequence). CDR3 bases: TGTGCCAGCAGCACCCGGACTAGCGGGATTAATGAGCAGTTCTTC. This gives the protein CASSTRTSGINEQFF.

Ten or more counts support this clonotype. V is TRBV12-3 or TRBV12-4 and J is TRBJ2-3, with D maybe TRBD2 (7 bases). The CDR3 spans 16 residues. V lost 4 bases to trimming and J lost 2 bases, with 16 bases between them. The chain's CDR3 is CASSSRGAGDTDTQYF. The CDR3 coding sequence is TGTGCCAGCAGTTCCCGGGGGGCGGGAGACACAGATACGCAGTATTTT.

This rearrangement joins TRBV2 to TRBJ2-2; D not certain. The V and J ends lost 1 base and 7 bases respectively, with 7 bases between them. CDR3 size: 13 residues. The germline CDR1 and CDR2 sequences are SNHLY and FYNNEI. CDR3: CASSEGLIGELFF. CDR3 DNA sequence: TGTGCCAGCAGTGAAGGTTTGATCGGGGAGCTGTTTTTT.

This clonotype was observed at least ten times. The gene calls are TRBV20-1 and TRBJ2-7, with D perhaps matching TRBD1 or TRBD2 (5 bases each). Trimming left V 2 bases short and J 3 bases short, with 20 bases between. The CDR3 is 16 amino acids. Germline loops: CDR1 DFQATT, CDR2 SNEGSKA (reference sequence). The CDR3 loop reads CSARSGLERSLYEQYF. The CDR3 DNA is TGCAGTGCTAGATCAGGGTTGGAGCGGTCCCTCTACGAGCAGTACTTC.

Details on this clonotype: Likely a read error: the CDR3 ends without its conserved phenylalanine or tryptophan. It is unclear where the CDR3 begins or ends on the DNA, so no DNA is shown, and the CDR3 is as TCRdb lists it. The chain couples TRBV7-9 to TRBJ2-5; the table gives TRBD1 as D, unverified against the DNA. Germline CDR1 SEHNR, CDR2 FQNEAQ (reference sequence). The CDR3 adds up to 13 amino acids, both ends counted. The CDR3 is CASSLGRWGQTNT.